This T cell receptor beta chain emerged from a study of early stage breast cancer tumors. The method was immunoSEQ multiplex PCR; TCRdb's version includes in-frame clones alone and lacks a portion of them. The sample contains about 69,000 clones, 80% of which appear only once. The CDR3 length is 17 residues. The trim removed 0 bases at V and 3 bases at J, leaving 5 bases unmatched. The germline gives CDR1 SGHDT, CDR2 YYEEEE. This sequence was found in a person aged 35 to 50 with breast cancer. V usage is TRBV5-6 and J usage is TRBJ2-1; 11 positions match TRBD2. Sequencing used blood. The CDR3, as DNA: TGTGCCAGCAGCTTGGGGCCTAGCGGGAGGAGCTACAATGAGCAGTTCTTC. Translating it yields CASSLGPSGRSYNEQFF.